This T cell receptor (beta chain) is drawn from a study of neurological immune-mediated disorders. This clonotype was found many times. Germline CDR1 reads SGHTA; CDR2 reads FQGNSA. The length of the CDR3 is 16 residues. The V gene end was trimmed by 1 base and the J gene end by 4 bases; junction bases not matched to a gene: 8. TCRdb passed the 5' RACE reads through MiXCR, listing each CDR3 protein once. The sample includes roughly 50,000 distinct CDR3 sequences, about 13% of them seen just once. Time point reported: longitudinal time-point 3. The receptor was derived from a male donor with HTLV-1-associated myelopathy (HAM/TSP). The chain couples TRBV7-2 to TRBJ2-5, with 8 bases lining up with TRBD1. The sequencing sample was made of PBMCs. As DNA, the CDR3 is TGTGCCAGCAGCTTAGGGCAGGGGGCGTTAGGAGAGACCCAGTACTTC. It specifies CASSLGQGALGETQYF. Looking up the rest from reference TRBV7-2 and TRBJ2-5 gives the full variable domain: GAGVSQSPSNKVTEKGKDVELRCDPISGHTALYWYRQSLGQGLEFLIYFQGNSAPDKSGLPSDRFSAERTGGSVSTLTIQRTQQEDSAVYLCASSLGQGALGETQYFGPGTRLLVL.